These 4 T cell receptor beta chains came from one sample sequenced in a study of yellow fever vaccine responses in identical twins. TCRdb fed the RT-PCR reads into MiXCR, producing one record per CDR3 protein. This table has 14,000 or so distinct CDR3 sequences, approximately 88% appearing once. This sample comprised T cells from blood (PBMCs), unsorted or a sorted subset (not recorded which), obtained before or after yellow fever vaccination (not recorded which). These receptors were taken from a woman aged 18-29 years who received the yellow fever vaccine.

The chain recombines TRBV6-1 with TRBJ1-5, with 9 bases matching TRBD1. CDR1 and CDR2 (germline): MNHNS, SASEGT. CDR3 length equals 14 residues. V lost 8 bases, J lost 5 bases, and 7 bases stayed unmatched. CDR3 amino acids: CASSPGQGHQPQHF. CDR3 nucleotide sequence: TGTGCCAGCTCTCCGGGACAGGGCCATCAGCCCCAGCATTTT.

The genes are TRBV10-3 and TRBJ1-2, with D possibly being TRBD1 (6 bases). V gave up 6 bases and J gave up 4 bases, with 15 bases separating them. This CDR3 is built from 14 residues. Germline-derived CDR1 and CDR2 are ENHRY and SYGVKD. Here the CDR3 reads CAISGGTIPYGYTF. Here the CDR3 DNA reads TGTGCCATCAGCGGGGGGACAATACCCTATGGCTACACCTTC.

The CDR3 DNA is TGTGCCACGGGTGAGGGGGCGACCGGGGAGCTGTTTTTT. Translating it yields CATGEGATGELFF. The genes are TRBV11-2 and TRBJ2-2; 7 bases map to TRBD1. Looked up from germline, CDR1 is SGHAT and CDR2 is FQNNGV. J gave up 5 bases and V 10 bases, and 7 bases lay outside the gene matches. The CDR3 sequence is 13 residues long.

The chain joins TRBV11-1 to TRBJ1-1; 8 positions agree with TRBD1. From germline, CDR1 is SGHAT and CDR2 FQDESV (reference sequence). V lost 2 bases and J lost 3; bases outside the gene matches: 5. This CDR3 has 15 amino acids. The CDR3 DNA sequence: TGTGCCAGCAGCTTAATAGCACAGGGGGACACTGAAGCTTTCTTT. This translates into CASSLIAQGDTEAFF.